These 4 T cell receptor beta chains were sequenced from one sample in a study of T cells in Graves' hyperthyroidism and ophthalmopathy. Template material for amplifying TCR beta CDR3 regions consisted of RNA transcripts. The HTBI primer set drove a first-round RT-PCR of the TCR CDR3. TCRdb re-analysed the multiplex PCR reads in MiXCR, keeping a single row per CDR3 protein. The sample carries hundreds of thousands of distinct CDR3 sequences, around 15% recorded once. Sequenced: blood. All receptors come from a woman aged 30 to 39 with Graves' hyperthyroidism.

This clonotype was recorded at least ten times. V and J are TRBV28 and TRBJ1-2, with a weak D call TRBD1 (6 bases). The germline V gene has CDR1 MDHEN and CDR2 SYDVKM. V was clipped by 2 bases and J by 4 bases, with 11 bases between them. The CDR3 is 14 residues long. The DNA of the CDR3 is TGTGCCAGCAGTTTAGGGGACACGACCTATGGCTACACCTTC. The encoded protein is CASSLGDTTYGYTF.

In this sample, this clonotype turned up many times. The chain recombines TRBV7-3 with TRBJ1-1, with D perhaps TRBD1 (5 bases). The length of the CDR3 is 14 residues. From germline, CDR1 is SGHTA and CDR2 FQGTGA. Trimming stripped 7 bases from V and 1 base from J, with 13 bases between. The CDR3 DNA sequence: TGTGCCAGCACCCCTAGAGGGGAGAACACTGAAGCTTTCTTT. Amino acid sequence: CASTPRGENTEAFF.

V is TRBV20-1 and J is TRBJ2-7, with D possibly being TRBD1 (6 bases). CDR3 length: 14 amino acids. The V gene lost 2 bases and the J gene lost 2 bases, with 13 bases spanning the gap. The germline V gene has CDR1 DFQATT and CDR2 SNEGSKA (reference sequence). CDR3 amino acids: CSARRQGLAYEQYF. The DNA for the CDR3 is TGCAGTGCTAGACGCCAGGGGTTGGCCTACGAGCAGTACTTC.

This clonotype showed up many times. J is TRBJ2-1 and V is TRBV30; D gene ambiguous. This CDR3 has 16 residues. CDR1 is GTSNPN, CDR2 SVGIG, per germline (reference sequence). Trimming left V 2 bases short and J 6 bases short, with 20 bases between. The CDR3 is CAWSQPTAQLGNEQFF. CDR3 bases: TGTGCCTGGAGTCAACCTACGGCCCAACTCGGCAATGAGCAGTTCTTC.